This T cell receptor beta chain was captured in a study of blood T cells in healthy people across ages. Study-level background: Template switching picked up about one barcoded beta molecule for each two T cells.

The CDR3 has 13 amino acids. In germline, CDR1 is SGHTA, CDR2 FQGNSA. The V end was cut by 7 bases, the J end by 0 bases, with 9 bases between. Primed by a sample-barcoded 5' primer and a J-beta primer mix, a second PCR proceeded for about 6 to 11 cycles. The template-switch adaptor, which had 12 random nucleotides, put a tag on each cDNA molecule. In TCRdb, the 5' RACE reads were re-called with MiXCR into one record per CDR3 protein. The sample lists some 1.8 million distinct CDR3 sequences, around 42% occurring once. Peripheral blood samples of 9 to 10 milliliters were drawn from each donor. Samples had at least 6 million PBMCs isolated from them.

The genes are TRBV7-2 and TRBJ1-1; TRBD1 is a possible D gene (5 bases). This clonotype was obtained from a human donor in good health. Sequencing was carried out using blood. The CDR3 bases are TGTGCCAGCAACAGACAGTTGAACACTGAAGCTTTCTTT. Translated, it gives CASNRQLNTEAFF.